This T cell receptor beta chain was profiled in a study of blood T cell repertoires in COVID-19. Study-wide context: From the United States, Italy and Spain came samples of acute and convalescent COVID-19.

Sequencing used immunoSEQ multiplex PCR; TCRdb keeps in-frame clones, though not all of them. Of around 260,000 clones in the sample, roughly 86% are singletons; the top ten hold about 5%. Patients at the Seattle site were enrolled during active infection and followed longitudinally. This CDR3 is built from 18 residues. V lost 5 bases to trimming and J lost 4 bases, with 26 bases between them. The V gene's germline CDR1 is LNHDA and CDR2 SQIVND (reference sequence). A single count supports this clone. Sequencing input: peripheral blood. The chain is built from TRBV19 and TRBJ1-2; D is undetermined. The TCR sequence derives from an older woman with COVID-19, enrolled during active disease. CDR3 sequence reads: CASSPSPRPGPLGYGYTF. CDR3 DNA: TGTGCCAGTAGTCCCAGCCCCAGACCAGGCCCTCTGGGCTATGGCTACACCTTC.